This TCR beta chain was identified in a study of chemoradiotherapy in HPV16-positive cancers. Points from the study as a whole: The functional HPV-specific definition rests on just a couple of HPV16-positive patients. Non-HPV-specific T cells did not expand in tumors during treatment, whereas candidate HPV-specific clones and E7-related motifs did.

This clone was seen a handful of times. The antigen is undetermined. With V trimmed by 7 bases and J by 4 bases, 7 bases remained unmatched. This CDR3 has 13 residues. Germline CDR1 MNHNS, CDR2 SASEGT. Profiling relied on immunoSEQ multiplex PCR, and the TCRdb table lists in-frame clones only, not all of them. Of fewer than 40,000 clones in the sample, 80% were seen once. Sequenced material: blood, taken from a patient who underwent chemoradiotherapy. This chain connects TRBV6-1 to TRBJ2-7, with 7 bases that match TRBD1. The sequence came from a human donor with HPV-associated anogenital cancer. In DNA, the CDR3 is TGTGCCAGCAACACAGGGGAACGGTACGAGCAGTACTTC. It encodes CASNTGERYEQYF.